The next 4 T cell receptor beta chains were all read from a single sample in a study of identical twins. From the 5' RACE reads, TCRdb called clonotypes with MiXCR, one entry per CDR3 protein. This sample carries hundreds of thousands of distinct CDR3 sequences, 9% to 15% of them seen once, and the ten largest clones take about 1.5%. The sample also formed part of further work on yellow fever vaccine responses in identical twins.

Sequences were obtained from PBMCs. These receptors all come from a woman aged 18-29 years in good health.

This chain connects TRBV20-1 to TRBJ2-1, with a possible D match to TRBD1 (6 bases). Germline CDR1 is DFQATT and CDR2 is SNEGSKA (reference sequence). V lost 3 bases to trimming and J lost 4 bases, with 10 bases between them. This CDR3 spans 13 amino acids. CDR3 sequence reads: CSARDRMYNEQFF. The CDR3 nucleotides are TGCAGTGCTAGGGACAGAATGTACAATGAGCAGTTCTTC.

This sequence joins TRBV4-2 and TRBJ2-4; no clear D. The ends were cut back, 0 bases at V and 1 base at J, with 7 bases in the middle. CDR1 LGHNA and CDR2 YNFKEQ come from the germline V gene. CDR3 length equals 15 residues. The CDR3: CASSQEGKAKNIQYF. CDR3 in DNA: TGTGCCAGCAGCCAAGAGGGAAAGGCCAAAAACATTCAGTACTTC.

The chain combines TRBV12-3 or TRBV12-4 with TRBJ1-2; D gene uncertain. The V end was cut by 6 bases, the J end by 7 bases, with 9 bases between. This CDR3 is built from 11 residues. This CDR3 is CASRGSGGYTF. The DNA for the CDR3 is TGTGCCAGCAGGGGGTCGGGTGGCTACACCTTC.

This clonotype has only a few counts. This chain connects TRBV4-1 to TRBJ2-7, with 7 bases fitting TRBD1. The junction had 5 bases not matched to a gene; V was cut back by 3 bases and J by 0 bases. The CDR3 is 15 residues long. In germline, CDR1 is MGHRA, CDR2 YSYEKL. In nucleotides, the CDR3 is TGCGCCAGCAGCCAGAGGGACAGAAGCTCCTACGAGCAGTACTTC. Amino acids: CASSQRDRSSYEQYF.